Detailed here is one T cell receptor (beta chain). This sample stems from a study of blood T cell repertoires in COVID-19. Germline V CDR1 and CDR2: LNHNV, YYDKDF (reference sequence). V dropped 9 bases and J dropped 2 bases, with 19 bases sitting between them. This CDR3 contains 15 residues. Per the study methods: Amplified reference gene primers provided the basis for estimating nucleated cell counts. Using immunoSEQ multiplex PCR, the repertoire was profiled, and TCRdb retains in-frame clones only, with some absent. Clonal size and the V and J genes are those of that table, whereas D and trimming came from the DNA. The table lists some 80,000 clones, around three quarters of them singletons.

The chain employs TRBV15 and TRBJ2-5, with D possibly matching TRBD1 (7 bases). The sequenced material came from peripheral blood. The sequence came from a woman of 80 years or more with active or convalescent COVID-19. The CDR3 region has the DNA TGTGCCACGGGACAGCGGAGGGGGTTTCAAGAGACCCAGTACTTC. Translated: CATGQRRGFQETQYF.